Presented here are 13 T cell receptor beta chains from one specimen sequenced in a study of T cell responses to AZD1222 COVID-19 vaccine. Profiled with immunoSEQ multiplex PCR; TCRdb holds only in-frame clones, not every one. The sample contains under 50,000 clones, about 87% of which appear only once. Sample: peripheral blood, taken 28 days after the second AZD1222 dose. The receptors shown here come from an adult who received the AZD1222 COVID-19 vaccine.

V is TRBV28 and J is TRBJ2-7; TRBD1 agrees at 7 bases. Germline V CDR1 and CDR2: MDHEN, SYDVKM. The V and J ends lost 6 bases and 3 bases, in that order; junction bases with no gene match: 14. The length of the CDR3 is 16 residues. Here the CDR3 DNA reads TGTGCCAGCAGGAGTACAGGGGCGTCACCCTTCTACGAGCAGTACTTC. It translates to CASRSTGASPFYEQYF.

The chain has TRBV6-5 and TRBJ2-2; D is possibly TRBD1 (5 bases). V lost 0 bases and J lost 3, with 8 bases in between. The CDR3 extends over 15 amino acids. Germline-derived CDR1 and CDR2 are MNHEY and SVGAGI. DNA of the CDR3: TGTGCCAGCAGTTACTCGGCGACAGACACCGGGGAGCTGTTTTTT. Translating it yields CASSYSATDTGELFF.

This chain joins TRBV7-9 and TRBJ2-7; 8 bases line up with TRBD2. The CDR3 contains 17 residues. V shed 2 bases, J shed 3 bases, and the junction held 12 bases outside the gene matches. Germline V gene lookup returns CDR1 SEHNR and CDR2 FQNEAQ (reference sequence). This CDR3 is CASSLIAGGPRDYEQYF. The CDR3 nucleotides read TGTGCCAGCAGCTTAATTGCGGGAGGCCCTCGAGACTACGAGCAGTACTTC.

The CDR3 region is CASRDRLLGGYTF. DNA of the CDR3: TGTGCCAGCAGGGACAGGCTTTTAGGCGGCTACACCTTC. The J gene is TRBJ1-2, the V gene TRBV2, with TRBD1 matching over 7 bases. With 6 bases clipped from V and 8 bases from J, the junction kept 9 bases outside the gene matches. CDR1 and CDR2 from the germline V gene are SNHLY and FYNNEI. The CDR3 totals 13 residues.

This clone was recorded once. This rearrangement joins TRBV19 to TRBJ2-3; the D call may be TRBD1 or TRBD2 (5 bases each). This CDR3 contains 14 residues. V was shortened by 5 bases and J by 5 bases, with 14 bases between the two germline ends. Per germline, CDR1 LNHDA and CDR2 SQIVND (reference sequence). The CDR3 here is CASSSWDPRDTQYF. CDR3 nucleotide sequence: TGTGCCAGTAGTTCCTGGGACCCCCGAGATACGCAGTATTTT. Variable domain in full (rest from reference TRBV19 and TRBJ2-3): DGGITQSPKYLFRKEGQNVTLSCEQNLNHDAMYWYRQDPGQGLRLIYYSQIVNDFQKGDIAEGYSVSREKKESFPLTVTSAQKNPTAFYLCASSSWDPRDTQYFGPGTRLTVL.

This clone appeared a few times. V is TRBV19 and J is TRBJ1-2, with 7 bases identical to TRBD1. The CDR3 is 13 amino acids. From germline, CDR1 is LNHDA and CDR2 SQIVND (reference sequence). J gave up 8 bases and V 5 bases, and 8 bases lay outside the gene matches. As DNA, the CDR3 is TGTGCCAGTAGTCCGACAGGGACGGGCGGCTACACCTTC. This sequence encodes CASSPTGTGGYTF.

The sample holds a few counts of this clone. The chain joins TRBV29-1 to TRBJ2-1; 15 bases line up with TRBD2. Germline V gene data show CDR1 as SQVTM and CDR2 as ANQGSEA. J was trimmed by 10 bases and V by 6 bases; bases with no gene match: 13. This CDR3 is built from 16 residues. The CDR3 DNA follows: TGCAGCGTCCACATCCCTGGGACTAGCGGGGGGAGGGAGCAGTTCTTC. It encodes CSVHIPGTSGGREQFF.

The CDR3 loop is CSVERQQETQYF. In nucleotides, the CDR3 is TGCAGCGTTGAAAGACAGCAAGAGACCCAGTACTTC. The chain recombines TRBV29-1 with TRBJ2-5; TRBD1 might be the D (5 bases). This CDR3 spans 12 amino acids. V gave up 2 bases and J gave up 2 bases, with 6 bases separating them. Germline CDR1 reads SQVTM; CDR2 reads ANQGSEA. Full variable domain (rest looked up from reference TRBV29-1 and TRBJ2-5): SAVISQKPSRDICQRGTSLTIQCQVDSQVTMMFWYRQQPGQSLTLIATANQGSEATYESGFVIDKFPISRPNLTFSTLTVSNMSPEDSSIYLCSVERQQETQYFGPGTRLLVL.

The CDR3 reads CASSYGRRTNEKLFF. For the CDR3, the DNA is TGTGCCAGCAGCTACGGACGGCGTACTAATGAAAAACTGTTTTTT. The chain links TRBV5-8 to TRBJ1-4; D is unresolved. V lost 3 bases, J lost 2 bases, and 11 bases lay in between. The length of the CDR3 is 15 residues. CDR1 and CDR2 from the germline V gene are SGHTS and YDEGEE.

This chain uses TRBV7-9 with TRBJ2-7; D not resolved. Germline V gives CDR1 SEHNR, CDR2 FQNEAQ (reference sequence). Trimming took 7 bases from V and 0 from J, leaving 13 bases between them. There are 14 residues in the CDR3. CDR3 in amino acids: CASTSVGISYEQYF. The DNA for the CDR3 is TGTGCCAGCACCTCCGTTGGGATCTCCTACGAGCAGTACTTC.

This clone was observed once. V is TRBV3-1 (or the pseudogene TRBV3-2) and J is TRBJ2-3; D may be TRBD1 (6 bases). The V end was cut by 4 bases, the J end by 2 bases, with 16 bases between. This CDR3 is 16 amino acids long. Germline lookup yields CDR1 LGHDT and CDR2 YNNKEL (reference sequence). The CDR3: CASSPVGQHHTDTQYF. CDR3 coding DNA: TGTGCCAGCAGCCCAGTAGGACAGCATCACACAGATACGCAGTATTTT.

This rearrangement joins TRBV5-4 to TRBJ2-3; no reliable D call. The CDR3 has 14 amino acids. Germline-derived CDR1 and CDR2 are SGHNT and YYREEE (reference sequence). Trimming cost V 0 bases and J 6 bases, with 11 bases left between them. CDR3 amino acids: CASSLDGFTDTQYF. CDR3 coding DNA: TGTGCCAGCAGCTTGGACGGGTTTACGGATACGCAGTATTTT.

The chain joins TRBV4-3 to TRBJ2-7; D remains unclear. The germline gives CDR1 LGHNA, CDR2 YSLEER. Trimming removed 1 base from V and 0 bases from J, with 7 bases in between. The CDR3 totals 14 residues. CDR3 DNA: TGCGCCAGCAGCCAAGGGTCCTACTCCTACGAGCAGTACTTC. It specifies CASSQGSYSYEQYF.